This entry is about one T cell receptor (beta chain). What it binds is not known. Sequencing used immunoSEQ multiplex PCR; TCRdb keeps in-frame clones, though not all of them. The repertoire has about 39,000 clones, 90% to 95% of them found once; the top ten carry 0.22%. The germline CDR1 and CDR2 sequences are SGDLS and YYNGEE. V was clipped by 3 bases and J by 4 bases, with 14 bases between them. CDR3 size: 14 residues. The data derive from a study of graft-versus-host responses after intestinal transplantation. This receptor was taken from a human donor who was the organ donor for an intestinal transplant. The input for sequencing was unstimulated CD8+ T cells sorted from spleen or lymph node cells, taken before transplant. The chain links TRBV9 to TRBJ2-7; D uncertain. The CDR3: CASSEAGSGYEQYF. CDR3 in DNA: TGTGCCAGCAGCGAAGCAGGTTCGGGTTACGAGCAGTACTTC.